This TCR beta chain was retrieved from a study of regulatory T cells. The primer mix had 52 TRBV and 13 TRBJ primers. Clones were read by immunoSEQ multiplex PCR, and TCRdb kept only the in-frame ones, dropping some. Of 20,000 to 25,000 clones in the sample, nearly 90% are singletons; the top ten hold roughly 1.3%. Germline V CDR1 and CDR2: LNHDA, SQIVND (reference sequence). The CDR3 consists of 13 residues. The V gene lost 5 bases and the J gene lost 5 bases, with 13 bases spanning the gap. Patients aged 2 to 39 years had fewer naive and more memory CD4+ and CD8+ T cells. Study-wide results and caveats: In patients, unique TRB V-J pairs were restricted and V/J usage skewed, especially in Tregs. In CD3G-deficient patients, conventional CD4+ T cells were enriched for hydrophobic CDR3 residues at positions 6 and 7.

With respect to this clone: Its target is not known.

The chain has TRBV19 and TRBJ2-7, with D perhaps matching TRBD1 (6 bases). Material: conventional CD4+ T cells sorted from blood. This clonotype was obtained from a child under 18 with CD3G deficiency. The CDR3 DNA reads as TGTGCCAGTAGTTTAACAGGGATCCACGAGCAGTACTTC. Residues: CASSLTGIHEQYF.